Sequencing of this T cell receptor (beta chain) was carried out in a study of regulatory T cells in long-lasting Graves disease. Sequencing libraries for TCR beta were prepared with iRepertoire HTBI primers and Arm-PCR of CDR3 regions. From the multiplex PCR reads, TCRdb called clonotypes with MiXCR, one entry per CDR3 protein. The data show some 330,000 distinct CDR3 sequences, 20% to 25% seen once. Time point: persistent/refractory GD, antithyroid drugs over 5 years with positive TRAb. RNA isolated from PBMCs was used to make the TCR library. Graves' disease diagnosis used American Thyroid Association guidelines. Specimen: peripheral blood mononuclear cells (PBMCs), collected when the disease was refractory, from a patient treated with antithyroid drugs. The receptor was isolated from a woman in her thirties or forties with Graves disease.

CDR3 sequence reads: CASSLMDAAQYF. DNA of the CDR3: TGTGCCAGCAGCTTAATGGATGCGGCCCAGTACTTC. This chain links TRBV7-9 with TRBJ2-5; D is unresolved. The CDR3 covers 12 residues. Trimming took 2 bases from V and 9 from J, leaving 10 bases between them. In germline, CDR1 is SEHNR, CDR2 FQNEAQ (reference sequence).